This T cell receptor (beta chain) came from a study of shared T cell receptors in the human thymus. Looked up from germline, CDR1 is SGHRS and CDR2 is YFSETQ. The CDR3 runs to 16 residues. The V gene end was trimmed by 4 bases and the J gene end by 3 bases; junction bases not matched to a gene: 10. Generated by immunoSEQ multiplex PCR, the TCRdb table keeps only in-frame clones and is missing some. The sample consists of hundreds of thousands of clones, around 87% of them appearing once. These data also formed part of another study, on human thymus T cells. That paper adds: Thymus specimens were resections from corrective heart surgery. V and J gene usage appeared biased in thymic and blood repertoires. What related research reported was that thymic repertoires overlapped highly among unrelated individuals.

This receptor was identified in a boy younger than two with a congenital heart defect. The material sequenced was thymocytes. The rearrangement uses TRBV5-1 and TRBJ1-5; 7 positions agree with TRBD1. As DNA, the CDR3 is TGCGCCAGCAGCCCTACCGGGACAGAAGACAATCAGCCCCAGCATTTT. Its protein is CASSPTGTEDNQPQHF.